Sequencing of this T cell receptor (beta chain) was carried out in a study of OX40 agonist ivuxolimab in advanced cancers. Study-level results: The authors also found low normalized T-cell clonal expansion in some nonresponders.

Details on this clone: Its target is not known.

Libraries were prepared by immunoSEQ multiplex PCR; TCRdb keeps only in-frame clonotypes and omits some of them. The repertoire holds some 23,000 clones, less than 90% seen once, with roughly 14% in the top ten. Deletions cut 2 bases from V and 3 bases from J, with 8 bases between. CDR1 SGHTS and CDR2 YDEGEE come from the germline V gene. This CDR3 is 14 amino acids long. The source of this sequence is an adult with an advanced solid tumor such as melanoma, head and neck, liver or kidney cancer. The J gene is TRBJ1-4, the V gene TRBV5-8, with D hard to call. Source: CD4+ or CD8+ T cells sorted from blood, taken in a trial of the OX40 agonist ivuxolimab. CDR3 coding DNA: TGTGCCAGCAGCTTCGGATTACCTAATGAAAAACTGTTTTTT. This codes for CASSFGLPNEKLFF.